The clone carrying this T cell receptor beta chain was seen only a few times. The assay was immunoSEQ multiplex PCR, and TCRdb's table has in-frame clones only and misses some. Of approximately 150,000 clones in the sample, around 90% were seen once. The data derive from a study of T cell responses to AZD1222 COVID-19 vaccine. There are 11 residues in the CDR3. V was clipped by 9 bases and J by 4 bases; unmatched bases: 2. CDR1 is MDHEN, CDR2 SYDVKM, per germline. The V and J genes are TRBV28 and TRBJ1-2; 7 positions match TRBD1. The source was peripheral blood, collected on day 0 of AZD1222 vaccination. This TCR derives from an adult in good health. CDR3 amino acids: CASRDSYGYTF. The CDR3 DNA sequence: TGTGCCAGTAGGGACAGCTATGGCTACACCTTC.